This T cell receptor (beta chain) was found in a study of beta chain features in type 1 diabetes. Expressed TCRB transcripts were sequenced, since all the RNA that had been isolated was reverse transcribed. The table came from immunoSEQ multiplex PCR; TCRdb's copy has only in-frame clones and leaves some out. Here the sample spans nearly 350,000 clones, around 8% being singletons. The CDR3 spans 16 residues. Germline V gene data show CDR1 as SGHDN and CDR2 as FVKESK. Trimming pared 1 base from V and 6 bases from J, leaving 16 bases between. General study findings and limits: A possible short-template PCR bias applies equally to patients and controls. Moderate yet significant TCRB CDR3 shortening was seen in Type 1 diabetes patients in all four CD4+ subsets.

In regard to this clone: The antigen is unknown.

The sequence came from a woman under 30 in good health. V is TRBV14 and J is TRBJ2-1; D remains ambiguous. Sequenced material: central memory CD4+ T cells from blood. The CDR3 DNA sequence: TGTGCCAGCAGCCAAGGGTTTTTTCGGTCGGGCAATGAGCAGTTCTTC. It translates to CASSQGFFRSGNEQFF.